Below are 23 T cell receptor beta chains sequenced from a single sample in a study of blood T cell repertoires in COVID-19 (TCRdb year 2020). Receptor amplification or capture employed the immunoSEQ multiplex PCR assay. The immuneACCESS repertoire file appears here via TCRdb, limited to in-frame rearrangements. These files lack a portion of the clones; in checked studies, under half of the deficit traces to unresolved V genes, and the cause of the others is not known. This sample comprises roughly 500,000 clones, 89% of them detected only once. Together, the top ten hold approximately 0.9% of the sample. The material sequenced was peripheral blood. The receptors originated from a man between 18 and 35 years old with COVID-19, enrolled during active disease.

V is TRBV3-1 (or the pseudogene TRBV3-2) and J is TRBJ1-2; D not certain. Trimming left V 1 base short and J 3 bases short, with 3 bases between. Germline loops: CDR1 LGHDT, CDR2 YNNKEL (reference sequence). This CDR3 contains 12 residues. The CDR3 DNA follows: TGTGCCAGCAGCCAAGGAGACTATGGCTACACCTTC. This codes for CASSQGDYGYTF.

V usage is TRBV27 and J usage is TRBJ2-1; 8 bases align to TRBD1. From germline, CDR1 is MNHEY and CDR2 SMNVEV (reference sequence). The CDR3 extends over 14 amino acids. J was trimmed by 11 bases and V by 6 bases; bases with no gene match: 12. The CDR3 bases are TGTGCCAGCAGGTTGACAGGGGCGCCGGGGAAGCAGTTCTTC. Protein product: CASRLTGAPGKQFF.

The V call is TRBV5-4, the J call TRBJ2-2, with D maybe TRBD1 (6 bases). V was shortened by 5 bases and J by 4 bases, with 12 bases between the two germline ends. The CDR3 length is 14 residues. Germline V lookup: CDR1 SGHNT, CDR2 YYREEE (reference sequence). The CDR3 DNA reads TGTGCCAGCAGTCCGCAGGGGAGCACCGGGGAGCTGTTTTTT. Protein product: CASSPQGSTGELFF.

The chain employs TRBV24-1 and TRBJ2-5; 10 positions agree with TRBD1. Per germline, CDR1 KGHDR and CDR2 SFDVKD. The CDR3 loop spans 16 amino acids. With V trimmed by 5 bases and J by 0 bases, 5 bases remained unmatched. CDR3 sequence (DNA): TGTGCCACCAGTGCCGGGGGACAGGGGAACCAAGAGACCCAGTACTTC. Translating gives CATSAGGQGNQETQYF.

This chain links TRBV7-9 with TRBJ1-5; no definite D call. The germline CDR1 and CDR2 sequences are SEHNR and FQNEAQ (reference sequence). Trimming removed 1 base from V and 0 bases from J, with 10 bases in between. This CDR3 contains 16 residues. The CDR3 nucleotides read TGTGCCAGCAGCTTAGGAGAAATGTATAGCAATCAGCCCCAGCATTTT. Protein product: CASSLGEMYSNQPQHF. The whole variable domain, remainder taken from reference TRBV7-9 and TRBJ1-5, is DTGVSQNPRHKITKRGQNVTFRCDPISEHNRLYWYRQTLGQGPEFLTYFQNEAQLEKSRLLSDRFSAERPKGSFSTLEIQRTEQGDSAMYLCASSLGEMYSNQPQHFGDGTRLSIL.

This sequence joins TRBV6-5 and TRBJ1-5, with D unresolved. V dropped 2 bases and J dropped 6 bases, with 11 bases sitting between them. The CDR3 length is 14 residues. Germline CDR1 is MNHEY and CDR2 is SVGAGI. CDR3 in DNA: TGTGCCAGCAGTTACGGTCGGGAGGCTCAGCCCCAGCATTTT. Amino acid sequence: CASSYGREAQPQHF.

The chain has TRBV6-6 and TRBJ2-7; a possible D gene is TRBD1 (6 bases). Germline CDR1 is MNHNY and CDR2 is SVGAGI (reference sequence). The CDR3 runs 12 residues. Trimming stripped 5 bases from V and 6 bases from J, with 11 bases between. The DNA for the CDR3 is TGTGCCAGCAGTCAACAGGGATCCGAGCAGTACTTC. It yields the protein CASSQQGSEQYF.

The V call is TRBV7-2, the J call TRBJ2-1, with D perhaps TRBD1 (5 bases). V lost 5 bases, J lost 5 bases, and 13 bases lay in between. The length of the CDR3 is 14 residues. CDR1 and CDR2 from the germline V gene are SGHTA and FQGNSA. The CDR3 DNA sequence: TGTGCCAGCAGCCTGTGGACAACGAACAATGAGCAGTTCTTC. Translating it yields CASSLWTTNNEQFF.

The chain combines TRBV2 with TRBJ1-5; 7 nucleotides match TRBD1. Trimming at V came to 5 bases and at J to 6 bases, leaving 7 bases not matched to a gene. The CDR3 runs to 14 residues. Germline-derived CDR1 and CDR2 are SNHLY and FYNNEI. CDR3 sequence: CASSRQGAGQPQHF. The CDR3 nucleotides are TGTGCCAGCAGTAGACAGGGAGCAGGTCAGCCCCAGCATTTT.

V usage is TRBV5-4 and J usage is TRBJ2-1; D is possibly TRBD2 (6 bases). Germline loops: CDR1 SGHNT, CDR2 YYREEE (reference sequence). The V and J ends lost 0 bases and 5 bases respectively, with 9 bases between them. This CDR3 contains 14 residues. The chain's CDR3 is CASSLGRGNNEQFF. The DNA for the CDR3 is TGTGCCAGCAGCTTGGGGCGGGGCAACAATGAGCAGTTCTTC. Full variable domain (remainder filled in from reference TRBV5-4 and TRBJ2-1): ETGVTQSPTHLIKTRGQQVTLRCSSQSGHNTVSWYQQALGQGPQFIFQYYREEENGRGNFPPRFSGLQFPNYSSELNVNALELDDSALYLCASSLGRGNNEQFFGPGTRLTVL.

The chain recombines TRBV11-3 with TRBJ2-4; a possible D gene is TRBD1 (5 bases). Germline-derived CDR1 and CDR2 are SGHNT and YENEEA. The CDR3 covers 16 residues. V lost 2 bases to trimming and J lost 5 bases, with 16 bases between them. This chain's CDR3 is CASSLSPNTQENIQYF. The DNA for the CDR3 is TGTGCCAGCAGCTTATCCCCGAATACACAGGAAAACATTCAGTACTTC. Full variable domain (outside the CDR3, taken from reference TRBV11-3 and TRBJ2-4): EAGVVQSPRYKIIEKKQPVAFWCNPISGHNTLYWYLQNLGQGPELLIRYENEEAVDDSQLPKDRFSAERLKGVDSTLKIQPAELGDSAVYLCASSLSPNTQENIQYFGAGTRLSVL.

This chain links TRBV19 with TRBJ1-1; D perhaps matches TRBD1 (6 bases). The V gene's germline CDR1 is LNHDA and CDR2 SQIVND (reference sequence). V was shortened by 7 bases and J by 5 bases, with 11 bases between the two germline ends. The CDR3 contains 12 residues. The CDR3 DNA is TGTGCCAGTAAATCGCAGGGGACTGAAGCTTTCTTT. Encoded protein: CASKSQGTEAFF.

The V gene is TRBV3-1 (or the pseudogene TRBV3-2), the J gene TRBJ1-5; TRBD1 matches at 7 bases. After removal of 5 bases from V and 3 bases from J, the junction contained 4 bases not matched to a gene. This CDR3 is 14 amino acids long. Looked up from germline, CDR1 is LGHDT and CDR2 is YNNKEL (reference sequence). The CDR3 DNA follows: TGTGCCAGCAGCTTGGGACAGATCAATCAGCCCCAGCATTTT. This encodes CASSLGQINQPQHF.

The rearrangement joins TRBV15 to TRBJ2-7; D remains unclear. CDR1 is LNHNV and CDR2 is YYDKDF in the germline V gene (reference sequence). The CDR3 loop spans 11 amino acids. V lost 5 bases, J lost 11 bases, and 13 bases lay in between. The CDR3 reads CATSRRGLKYF. For the CDR3, the DNA is TGTGCCACCAGCCGCCGAGGTTTAAAGTACTTC.

The chain recombines TRBV28 with TRBJ2-2; D may be TRBD2 (6 bases). Germline V gives CDR1 MDHEN, CDR2 SYDVKM. Deletions cut 6 bases from V and 2 bases from J, with 10 bases between. This CDR3 spans 14 amino acids. Here the CDR3 reads CASRRTINTGELFF. CDR3 coding DNA: TGTGCCAGCAGAAGGACTATTAACACCGGGGAGCTGTTTTTT.

The chain employs TRBV5-4 and TRBJ2-5, with 10 positions matching TRBD2. Per the germline V gene, CDR1 is SGHNT and CDR2 is YYREEE (reference sequence). CDR3 length equals 16 residues. With 0 bases clipped from V and 1 base from J, the junction kept 3 bases outside the gene matches. The CDR3 DNA sequence: TGTGCCAGCAGCTTGGGGTCTAGCGGGGGCCAAGAGACCCAGTACTTC. It yields the protein CASSLGSSGGQETQYF.

This clone was seen a few times. The chain carries TRBV16 and TRBJ1-4, with 7 bases matching TRBD1. CDR1 KGHSY and CDR2 FQNENV come from the germline V gene. The junction had 4 bases not matched to a gene; V was cut back by 4 bases and J by 8 bases. This CDR3 is 13 amino acids long. CDR3 residues: CASSRGTAEKLFF. CDR3 sequence (DNA): TGTGCCAGCAGCCGGGGGACAGCCGAAAAACTGTTTTTT.

In this sample, this clone turned up once. The chain is built from TRBV11-3 and TRBJ2-7; D is unresolved. The germline V and J ends were trimmed by 0 bases and 6 bases, with 6 bases remaining between them. Germline loops: CDR1 SGHNT, CDR2 YENEEA. This CDR3 is built from 12 residues. The CDR3 DNA reads as TGTGCCAGCAGCTTAGATAGTTCCGAGCAGTACTTC. This sequence encodes CASSLDSSEQYF.

The chain is built from TRBV3-1 (or the pseudogene TRBV3-2) and TRBJ2-1; TRBD2 matches 11 bases. V shed 4 bases and J 6 bases; nucleotides not matched to a gene: 5. This CDR3 is 15 amino acids long. Germline V gives CDR1 LGHDT, CDR2 YNNKEL (reference sequence). The CDR3 coding sequence is TGTGCCAGCAGCCTCCTAGCGGGGGGAATCAATGAGCAGTTCTTC. Its protein is CASSLLAGGINEQFF.

This clone was counted once. This chain uses TRBV29-1 with TRBJ2-7; D is unresolved. The CDR3 loop spans 12 amino acids. The V gene's germline CDR1 is SQVTM and CDR2 ANQGSEA. Between the trimmed V and J ends, which lost 6 bases and 2 bases, there was a span of 11 bases. CDR3 bases: TGCAGCGTGGAGAGCAAAACCTACGAGCAGTACTTC. Protein sequence: CSVESKTYEQYF.

V usage is TRBV24-1 and J usage is TRBJ2-1, with 9 bases aligning to TRBD1. Germline assignment: CDR1 KGHDR and CDR2 SFDVKD. Germline trimming cut 3 bases from V and 3 bases from J; bases unmatched to any gene: 11. The CDR3 runs to 18 residues. The CDR3 region is CATSDKAGQGMGYNEQFF. The CDR3 nucleotides are TGTGCCACCAGTGATAAGGCGGGACAGGGAATGGGCTACAATGAGCAGTTCTTC.

This rearrangement joins TRBV7-2 to TRBJ2-5, with TRBD1 matching 7 bases. V gave up 4 bases and J gave up 4 bases; unmatched junction bases: 9. The length of the CDR3 is 15 residues. CDR1 and CDR2 (germline): SGHTA, FQGNSA. The CDR3 nucleotides are TGTGCCAGCAGCTACCGGACAGGTGGGGCAGAGACCCAGTACTTC. Translated, it gives CASSYRTGGAETQYF.

The chain links TRBV30 to TRBJ2-7, with 8 bases matching TRBD2. CDR3 length: 13 residues. Trimming cost V 3 bases and J 2 bases; bases outside gene matches: 3. Germline CDR1 GTSNPN, CDR2 SVGIG (reference sequence). The CDR3, as DNA: TGTGCCTGGAGGACTAGCGAGACCTACGAGCAGTACTTC. It codes for CAWRTSETYEQYF. Full variable domain (outside the CDR3, taken from reference TRBV30 and TRBJ2-7): SQTIHQWPATLVQPVGSPLSLECTVEGTSNPNLYWYRQAAGRGLQLLFYSVGIGQISSEVPQNLSASRPQDRQFILSSKKLLLSDSGFYLCAWRTSETYEQYFGPGTRLTVT.